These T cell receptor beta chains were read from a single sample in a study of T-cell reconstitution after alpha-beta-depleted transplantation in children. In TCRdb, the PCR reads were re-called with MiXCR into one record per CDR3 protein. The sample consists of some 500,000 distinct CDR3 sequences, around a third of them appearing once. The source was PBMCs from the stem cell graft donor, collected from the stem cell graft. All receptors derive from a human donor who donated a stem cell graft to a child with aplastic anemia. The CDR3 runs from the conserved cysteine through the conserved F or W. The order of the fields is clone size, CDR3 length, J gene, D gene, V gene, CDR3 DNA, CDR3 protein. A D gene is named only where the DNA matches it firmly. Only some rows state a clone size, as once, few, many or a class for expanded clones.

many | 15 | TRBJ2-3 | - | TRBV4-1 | TGCGCCAGCAGCCAACCCGGACAGAACGGGGATACGCAGTATTTT | CASSQPGQNGDTQYF
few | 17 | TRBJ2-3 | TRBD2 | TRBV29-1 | TGCAGCTCCTCCGGGACTAGCGGGAGTATGTGGACAGATACGCAGTATTTT | CSSSGTSGSMWTDTQYF
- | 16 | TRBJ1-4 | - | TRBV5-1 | TGCGCCAGCAGCTTGGCCCGCACGGCCGGGGATGAAAAACTGTTTTTT | CASSLARTAGDEKLFF
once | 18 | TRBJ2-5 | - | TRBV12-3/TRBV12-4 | TGTGCCAGCAGTCTCTGGGCGGGCGGGATATCTTTCCAAGAGACCCAGTACTTC | CASSLWAGGISFQETQYF
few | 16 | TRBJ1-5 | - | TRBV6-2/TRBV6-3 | TGTGCCAGCAGAAGGAGGACGGACCATAGCAATCAGCCCCAGCATTTT | CASRRRTDHSNQPQHF
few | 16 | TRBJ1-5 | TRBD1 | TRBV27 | TGTGCCAGCAGTTCCGAAACAGGGGGCGCCGGTCAGCCCCAGCATTTT | CASSSETGGAGQPQHF
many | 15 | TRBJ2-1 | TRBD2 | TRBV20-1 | TGCAGTGCTAGACGTACTAGCGGGACCTACAATGAGCAGTTCTTC | CSARRTSGTYNEQFF
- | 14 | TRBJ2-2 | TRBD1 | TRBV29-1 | TGCAGCGTTGTGTTGGGACAGGGGTACGGGGAGCTGTTTTTT | CSVVLGQGYGELFF
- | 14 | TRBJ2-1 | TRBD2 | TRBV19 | TGTGCCAGTAGTTTAGGAGCGGGAGGCTATGAGCAGTTCTTC | CASSLGAGGYEQFF
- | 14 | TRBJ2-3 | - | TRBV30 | TGTGCCGGCGTAAGGAGGGGTGAGGCGGGAACGCAGTATTTT | CAGVRRGEAGTQYF
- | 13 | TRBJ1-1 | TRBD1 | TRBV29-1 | TGCAGCGTGTGGGACAGGGTCGACACTGAAGCTTTCTTT | CSVWDRVDTEAFF
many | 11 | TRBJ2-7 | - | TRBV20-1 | TGCAGTGCTATGACAGGCTACGAGCAGTACTTC | CSAMTGYEQYF
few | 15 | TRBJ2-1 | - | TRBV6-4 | TGTGCCAGCACCACTGGTTCTAGCTCCTACAATGAGCAGTTCTTC | CASTTGSSSYNEQFF
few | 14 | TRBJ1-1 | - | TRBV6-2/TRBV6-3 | TGTGCCAGCAGTTACTCGGGGAGGAGCACTGAAGCTTTCTTT | CASSYSGRSTEAFF
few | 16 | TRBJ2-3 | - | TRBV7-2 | TGTGCCAGCAGCTTAGGTCCTCAGGAGGGCACAGATACGCAGTATTTT | CASSLGPQEGTDTQYF
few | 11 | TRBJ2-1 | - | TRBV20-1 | TGCAGTGCTCGGGGAGTCAATGAGCAGTTCTTC | CSARGVNEQFF
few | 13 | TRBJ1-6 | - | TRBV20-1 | TGCAGTGCTAGCGAAAGGTTGGATTCACCCCTCCACTTT | CSASERLDSPLHF
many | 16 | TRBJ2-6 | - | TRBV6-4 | TGTGCCAGCAGTCCGACAGGTTCAGATGGGGCCAACGTCCTGACTTTC | CASSPTGSDGANVLTF
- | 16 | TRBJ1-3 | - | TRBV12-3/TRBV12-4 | TGTGCCAGCAGTTTAACCCCGGTGAGCTCTGGAAACACCATATATTTT | CASSLTPVSSGNTIYF
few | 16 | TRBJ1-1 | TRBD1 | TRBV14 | TGTGCCAGCAGCCGAAAAATGACAGGGACGAACACTGAAGCTTTCTTT | CASSRKMTGTNTEAFF
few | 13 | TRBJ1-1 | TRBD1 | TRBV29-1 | TGCAGCGTATCGGACAGGGGTCGGACTGAAGCTTTCTTT | CSVSDRGRTEAFF
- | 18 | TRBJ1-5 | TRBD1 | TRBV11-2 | TGTGCCAGCAGCTTACGGGGGGGTAGGGGGCCCAGCAATCAGCCCCAGCATTTT | CASSLRGGRGPSNQPQHF
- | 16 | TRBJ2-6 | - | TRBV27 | TGTGCCAGCAGCCCACGAGGGGTGTCTGGGGCCAACGTCCTGACTTTC | CASSPRGVSGANVLTF
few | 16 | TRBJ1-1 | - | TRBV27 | TGTGCCAGCAGTTTAACATCGACAAACCTTAACACTGAAGCTTTCTTT | CASSLTSTNLNTEAFF